The 27 T cell receptor beta chains given below trace back to one sample, sequenced in a study of T cell clusters in autoimmune cytopenias. Each sample's input was 250 to 300 ng genomic DNA, roughly 38,000 genome equivalents. TRB rearrangements were amplified by touch-down multiplex PCR with mixed TRB-A/B primers. TCRdb reprocessed the multiplex PCR reads, keeping one entry per CDR3 protein, no DNA. The specimen's table records around 7,000 distinct CDR3 sequences. The same data also went into a second study, on T cell repertoires in aging, cancer and after chemotherapy.

Material for sequencing was peripheral blood. These receptors all stem from a human donor in good health.

This chain joins TRBV19 and TRBJ2-4; TCRdb indicates TRBD1, and absent DNA this call remains unverified. Germline values: CDR1 LNHDA, CDR2 SQIVND (reference sequence). The CDR3 extends over 13 amino acids. CDR3 in amino acids: CASQGSDSGAQYF.

CDR3 residues: CASSLDRLEQYF. V is TRBV6-2 or TRBV6-3 and J is TRBJ2-7; as DNA is missing, the TRBD1 call by TCRdb cannot be tested. CDR3 size: 12 residues. Per the germline V gene, CDR1 is MNHEY and CDR2 is SVGEGT.

The rearrangement uses TRBV7-9 and TRBJ2-1. Germline loops: CDR1 SEHNR, CDR2 FQNEAQ (reference sequence). This CDR3 has 13 amino acids. The chain's CDR3 is CASSLYSTNEQFF.

This chain connects TRBV19 to TRBJ2-4; the D call from TCRdb, TRBD1, cannot be confirmed without DNA. Germline values: CDR1 LNHDA, CDR2 SQIVND (reference sequence). There are 17 residues in the CDR3. CDR3 protein: CASSIWVTGLAKNIQYF.

By frequency, this clonotype registers medium-sized. The rearrangement links TRBV12-3 or TRBV12-4 to TRBJ2-1; the D gene TCRdb calls, TRBD2, cannot be checked with no DNA. The CDR3 has 15 residues. The CDR3 sequence: CASSLLALKRGEQFF.

The chain has TRBV27 and TRBJ2-1; lacking DNA, the TRBD2 call made by TCRdb goes unchecked. CDR1 is MNHEY, CDR2 SMNVEV, per germline (reference sequence). The CDR3 contains 15 residues. CDR3 region: CASSSGLAAYNEQFF.

By frequency, this clonotype is medium-sized. The chain couples TRBV19 to TRBJ1-4. CDR1 is LNHDA and CDR2 is SQIVND in the germline V gene (reference sequence). CDR3 length: 15 residues. CDR3 protein: CASRTAGTTNEKLFF.

In terms of frequency, this clonotype is medium-sized. V is TRBV10-3 and J is TRBJ2-6; the TRBD2 assignment by TCRdb is unverifiable without DNA. The CDR3 runs to 16 residues. CDR1 is ENHRY and CDR2 is SYGVKD in the germline V gene. The CDR3 spells CAISAEEGSGANVLTF.

Its frequency marks this clonotype as medium-sized. This chain uses TRBV6-5 with TRBJ2-3; the D call from TCRdb, TRBD2, cannot be confirmed without DNA. The germline CDR1 and CDR2 sequences are MNHEY and SVGAGI. CDR3 length: 17 residues. CDR3 protein: CASSYPPSSGGFYTQYF.

Judged by frequency, this clonotype is medium-sized. This chain's CDR3 is CASSLDRVPDTQYF. This chain joins TRBV11-1 and TRBJ2-3; TCRdb's D call, TRBD1, is unchecked because there is no DNA. The CDR3 length is 14 residues. Germline V gives CDR1 SGHAT, CDR2 FQDESV (reference sequence).

This clonotype registers medium-sized (0.01 to 0.1%) by frequency. J is TRBJ1-1 and V is TRBV29-1; TCRdb's D call of TRBD1 is untestable without DNA. Germline V gene sequence: CDR1 SQVTM, CDR2 ANQGSEA. The CDR3 is 13 amino acids. The CDR3 region is CSGTRDQGTEAFF.

This clonotype counts as medium-sized by frequency. This chain connects TRBV5-4 to TRBJ2-1; the D call of TRBD1 rests on TCRdb alone, since no DNA is present to check it. Per germline, CDR1 SGHNT and CDR2 YYREEE (reference sequence). This CDR3 comprises 15 residues. The CDR3 sequence: CASSPGHNSYNEQFF.

This clonotype is medium-sized (0.01 to 0.1%) by frequency. This chain uses TRBV27 with TRBJ2-7. The CDR3 sequence is 13 residues long. Germline lookup yields CDR1 MNHEY and CDR2 SMNVEV (reference sequence). This chain's CDR3 is CASSLSDAAEQYF.

The chain recombines TRBV5-4 with TRBJ2-3; TCRdb picks TRBD2, but there is no DNA to check that call. The germline CDR1 and CDR2 sequences are SGHNT and YYREEE (reference sequence). The CDR3 is 17 amino acids. CDR3 sequence reads: CASSLDGLAGFIDTQYF.

This clonotype shows up as medium-sized by frequency. CDR3 sequence reads: CASSPRSRAPGYGYTF. The chain employs TRBV11-1 and TRBJ1-2. The CDR3 extends over 16 amino acids. Germline loops: CDR1 SGHAT, CDR2 FQDESV (reference sequence).

This rearrangement joins TRBV6-6 to TRBJ2-6; the TRBD2 assignment by TCRdb is unverifiable without DNA. The germline gives CDR1 MNHNY, CDR2 SVGAGI (reference sequence). The CDR3 totals 16 residues. This CDR3 is CASSYSGGTGANVLTF.

The chain employs TRBV14 and TRBJ2-5. Germline V gene data show CDR1 as SGHDN and CDR2 as FVKESK. CDR3 size: 12 residues. CDR3 amino acids: CASSQDRRTQYF.

The chain joins TRBV6-1 to TRBJ1-5; without DNA, the TCRdb call of TRBD1 cannot be checked. This CDR3 has 17 amino acids. Germline V gene lookup returns CDR1 MNHNS and CDR2 SASEGT. CDR3 amino acids: CASSEEAPLYSNQPQHF.

The V call is TRBV18, the J call TRBJ2-3; TCRdb gives TRBD2 as the D gene, but with no DNA this cannot be confirmed. The CDR3 has 15 residues. Germline CDR1 reads KGHSH; CDR2 reads LQKENI. The CDR3 is CASSPPSSGGDTQYF.

The chain couples TRBV12-3 or TRBV12-4 to TRBJ1-2; absent DNA, TCRdb's TRBD1 call cannot be checked. This CDR3 spans 14 amino acids. CDR3 loop: CASSPIGQGYGYTF.

The rearrangement uses TRBV18 and TRBJ2-5. The germline V gene has CDR1 KGHSH and CDR2 LQKENI. This CDR3 region has 13 residues. CDR3: CASSPSHQETQYF.

The rearrangement links TRBV6-5 to TRBJ1-1. CDR1 is MNHEY, CDR2 SVGAGI, per germline. This CDR3 contains 12 residues. CDR3 protein: CASSIGGTEAFF.

This clonotype is deemed medium-sized by its frequency. The chain recombines TRBV15 with TRBJ2-7; no DNA is available, so the TRBD2 call from TCRdb remains unchecked. This CDR3 has 15 amino acids. CDR1 LNHNV and CDR2 YYDKDF come from the germline V gene (reference sequence). The CDR3 here is CATSRDVAGGYEQYF. Looking up the rest from reference TRBV15 and TRBJ2-7 gives the full variable domain: DAMVIQNPRYQVTQFGKPVTLSCSQTLNHNVMYWYQQKSSQAPKLLFHYYDKDFNNEADTPDNFQSRRPNTSFCFLDIRSPGLGDTAMYLCATSRDVAGGYEQYFGPGTRLTVT.

The chain recombines TRBV18 with TRBJ2-2. CDR3 length: 14 amino acids. Germline CDR1 is KGHSH and CDR2 is LQKENI. CDR3 in amino acids: CASSTSTNTGELFF.

The chain couples TRBV15 to TRBJ1-2. The CDR3 is 15 amino acids. The germline V gene has CDR1 LNHNV and CDR2 YYDKDF (reference sequence). CDR3 in amino acids: CATSRARSGTYGYTF.

The J gene is TRBJ1-2, the V gene TRBV19; TCRdb reports TRBD1, a call that lacks DNA to check it against. The CDR3 sequence is 14 residues long. Germline CDR1 is LNHDA and CDR2 is SQIVND (reference sequence). CDR3 protein: CASSIGGPTFGYTF.

This rearrangement joins TRBV15 to TRBJ1-2. The CDR3 spans 13 residues. The V gene's germline CDR1 is LNHNV and CDR2 YYDKDF (reference sequence). CDR3 amino acids: CATSLGTNYGYTF.